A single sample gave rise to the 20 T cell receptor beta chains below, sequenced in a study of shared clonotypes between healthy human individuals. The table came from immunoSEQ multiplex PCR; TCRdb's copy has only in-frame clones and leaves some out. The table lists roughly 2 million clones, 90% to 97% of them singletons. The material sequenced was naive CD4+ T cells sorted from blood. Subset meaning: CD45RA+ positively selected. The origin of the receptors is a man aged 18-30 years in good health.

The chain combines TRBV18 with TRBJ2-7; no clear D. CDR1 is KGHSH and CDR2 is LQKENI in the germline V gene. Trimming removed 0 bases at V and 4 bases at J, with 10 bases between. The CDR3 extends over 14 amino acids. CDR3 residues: CASSPPRPPYEQYF. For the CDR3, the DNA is TGTGCCAGCTCACCACCGCGGCCGCCGTACGAGCAGTACTTC.

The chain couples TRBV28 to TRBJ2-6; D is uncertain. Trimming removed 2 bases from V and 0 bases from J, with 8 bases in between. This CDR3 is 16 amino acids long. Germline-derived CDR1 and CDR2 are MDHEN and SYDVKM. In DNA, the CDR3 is TGTGCCAGCAGTTTAACAGATTTCTCTGGGGCCAACGTCCTGACTTTC. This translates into CASSLTDFSGANVLTF.

The CDR3 coding sequence is TGCGCCAGCAGCCAGCCGGACAGGGCCTACGAGCAGTACTTC. This translates into CASSQPDRAYEQYF. This chain links TRBV4-1 with TRBJ2-7; 8 nucleotides match TRBD1. The germline gives CDR1 MGHRA, CDR2 YSYEKL. CDR3 length equals 14 residues. With 3 bases clipped from V and 2 bases from J, the junction kept 3 bases outside the gene matches.

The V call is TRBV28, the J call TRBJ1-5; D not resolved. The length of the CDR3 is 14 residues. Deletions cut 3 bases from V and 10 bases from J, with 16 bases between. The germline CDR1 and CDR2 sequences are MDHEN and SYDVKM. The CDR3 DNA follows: TGTGCCAGCAGTTTCGTCCCGCCCGGGAGACCCCAGCATTTT. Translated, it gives CASSFVPPGRPQHF.

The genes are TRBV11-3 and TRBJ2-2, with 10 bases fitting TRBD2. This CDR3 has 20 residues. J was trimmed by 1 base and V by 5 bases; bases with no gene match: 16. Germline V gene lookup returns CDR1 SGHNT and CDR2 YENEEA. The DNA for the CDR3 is TGTGCCAGCAGCCTCACCTGGAGTGTTAGCGGGGGGCAGAACACCGGGGAGCTGTTTTTT. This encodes CASSLTWSVSGGQNTGELFF.

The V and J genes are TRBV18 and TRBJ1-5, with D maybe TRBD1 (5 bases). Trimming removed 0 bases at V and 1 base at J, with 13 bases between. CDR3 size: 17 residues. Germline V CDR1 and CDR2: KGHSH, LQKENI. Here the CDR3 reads CASSPPGQGPSNQPQHF. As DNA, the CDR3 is TGTGCCAGCTCACCACCGGGTCAGGGCCCGAGCAATCAGCCCCAGCATTTT.

In nucleotides, the CDR3 is TGTGCCAGCAGCTTTTGGGGAAAGGACCAAGAGACCCAGTACTTC. It translates to CASSFWGKDQETQYF. The chain uses TRBV5-6 and TRBJ2-5; the D is unclear. This CDR3 spans 15 amino acids. Germline V gives CDR1 SGHDT, CDR2 YYEEEE. V lost 2 bases and J lost 0, with 11 bases in between.

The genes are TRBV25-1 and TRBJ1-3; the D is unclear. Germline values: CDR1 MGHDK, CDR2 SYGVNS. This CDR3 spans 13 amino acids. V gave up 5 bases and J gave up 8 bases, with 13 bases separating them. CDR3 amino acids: CASSPAGKDTIYF. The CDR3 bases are TGTGCCAGCAGTCCTGCGGGGAAAGACACCATATATTTT. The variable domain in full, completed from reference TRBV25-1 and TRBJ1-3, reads EADIYQTPRYLVIGTGKKITLECSQTMGHDKMYWYQQDPGMELHLIHYSYGVNSTEKGDLSSESTVSRIRTEHFPLTLESARPSHTSQYLCASSPAGKDTIYFGEGSWLTVV.

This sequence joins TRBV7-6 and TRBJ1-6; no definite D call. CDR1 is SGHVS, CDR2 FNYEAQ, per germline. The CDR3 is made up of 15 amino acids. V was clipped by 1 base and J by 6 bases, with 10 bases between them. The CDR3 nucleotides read TGTGCCAGCAGCTTAGGAAGTCGGGGTAATTCACCCCTCCACTTT. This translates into CASSLGSRGNSPLHF.

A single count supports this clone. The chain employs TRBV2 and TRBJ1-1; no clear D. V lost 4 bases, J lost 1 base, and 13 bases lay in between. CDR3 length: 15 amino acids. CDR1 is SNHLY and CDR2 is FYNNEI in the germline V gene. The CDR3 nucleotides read TGTGCCAGCAGTGCCTACACTCACTCGAACACTGAAGCTTTCTTT. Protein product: CASSAYTHSNTEAFF.

The CDR3 region is CASSEGPKGQPQHF. In DNA, the CDR3 is TGTGCCAGCAGTGAAGGACCCAAGGGGCAGCCCCAGCATTTT. This chain connects TRBV6-1 to TRBJ1-5, with TRBD1 as a possible D gene (5 bases). This CDR3 has 14 residues. Germline V gives CDR1 MNHNS, CDR2 SASEGT. The V end was cut by 1 base, the J end by 7 bases, with 11 bases between.

The DNA for the CDR3 is TGTGCCAGCAGGCCCACACAGGGCCCGAATTCACCCCTCCACTTT. Amino acids: CASRPTQGPNSPLHF. This chain connects TRBV2 to TRBJ1-6, with D maybe TRBD1 (6 bases). V lost 6 bases to trimming and J lost 7 bases, with 16 bases between them. This CDR3 region has 15 residues. The germline CDR1 and CDR2 sequences are SNHLY and FYNNEI.

The CDR3 loop is CASSELRTGGDEQFF. CDR3 DNA sequence: TGCGCCAGCAGCGAGCTTCGGACAGGGGGCGATGAGCAGTTCTTC. The chain links TRBV5-1 to TRBJ2-1; TRBD1 aligns across 11 bases. From germline, CDR1 is SGHRS and CDR2 YFSETQ. Germline trimming cut 4 bases from V and 8 bases from J; bases unmatched to any gene: 8. This CDR3 has 15 residues.

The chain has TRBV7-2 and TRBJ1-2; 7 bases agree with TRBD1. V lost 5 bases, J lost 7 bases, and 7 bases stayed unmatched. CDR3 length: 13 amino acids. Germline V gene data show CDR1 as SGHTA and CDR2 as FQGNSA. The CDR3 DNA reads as TGTGCCAGCAGCCCCTCAGGGGGTACTGGCTACACCTTC. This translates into CASSPSGGTGYTF.

This CDR3 is CAWSMNTVNYGYTF. The CDR3 DNA sequence: TGTGCCTGGAGTATGAATACAGTTAACTATGGCTACACCTTC. This chain links TRBV30 with TRBJ1-2; the D is unclear. Trimming shortened V by 2 bases and J by 1 base, and 11 bases separated the two germline ends. This CDR3 is built from 14 residues. Germline V gene data show CDR1 as GTSNPN and CDR2 as SVGIG (reference sequence).

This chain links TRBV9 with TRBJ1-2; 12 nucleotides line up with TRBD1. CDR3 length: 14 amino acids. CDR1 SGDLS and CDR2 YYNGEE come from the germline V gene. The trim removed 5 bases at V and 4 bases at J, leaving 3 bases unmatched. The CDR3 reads CASRGQGAGYGYTF. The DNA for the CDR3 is TGTGCCAGCAGGGGACAGGGGGCGGGCTATGGCTACACCTTC.

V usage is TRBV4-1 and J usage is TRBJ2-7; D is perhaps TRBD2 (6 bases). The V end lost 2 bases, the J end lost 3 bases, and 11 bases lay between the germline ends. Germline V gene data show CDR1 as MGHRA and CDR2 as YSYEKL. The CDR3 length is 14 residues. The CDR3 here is CASSQPGVNYEQYF. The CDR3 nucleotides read TGCGCCAGCAGCCAACCGGGGGTGAACTACGAGCAGTACTTC.

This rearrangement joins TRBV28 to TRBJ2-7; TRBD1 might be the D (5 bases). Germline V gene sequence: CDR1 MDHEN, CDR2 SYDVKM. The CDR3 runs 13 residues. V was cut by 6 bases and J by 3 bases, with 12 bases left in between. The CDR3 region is CASSLSDNYEQYF. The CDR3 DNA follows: TGTGCCAGCAGCCTTTCGGACAACTACGAGCAGTACTTC.

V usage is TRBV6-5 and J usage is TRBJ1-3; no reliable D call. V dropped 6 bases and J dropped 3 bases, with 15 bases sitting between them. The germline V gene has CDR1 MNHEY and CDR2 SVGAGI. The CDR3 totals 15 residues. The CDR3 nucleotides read TGTGCCAGCAGGGCCGAGGCAGGCGGTGGAAACACCATATATTTT. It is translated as CASRAEAGGGNTIYF.

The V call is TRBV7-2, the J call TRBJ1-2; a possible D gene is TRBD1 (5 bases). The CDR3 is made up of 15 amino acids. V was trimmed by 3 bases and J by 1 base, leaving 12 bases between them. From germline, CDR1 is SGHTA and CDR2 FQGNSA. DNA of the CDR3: TGTGCCAGCAGCTTTCCGATGGACAATAACTATGGCTACACCTTC. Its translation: CASSFPMDNNYGYTF.